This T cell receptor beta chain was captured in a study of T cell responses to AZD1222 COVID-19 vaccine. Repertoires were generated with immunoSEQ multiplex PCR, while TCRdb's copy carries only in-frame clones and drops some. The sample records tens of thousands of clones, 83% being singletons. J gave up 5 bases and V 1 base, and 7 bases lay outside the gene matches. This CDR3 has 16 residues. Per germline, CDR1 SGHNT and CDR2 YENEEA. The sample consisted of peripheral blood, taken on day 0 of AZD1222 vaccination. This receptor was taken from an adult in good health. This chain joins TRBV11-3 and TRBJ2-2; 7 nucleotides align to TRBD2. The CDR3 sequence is CASSLAPGGRTGELFF. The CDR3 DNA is TGTGCCAGCAGCTTAGCCCCGGGGGGAAGAACCGGGGAGCTGTTTTTT.